A single sample is the source of the 21 T cell receptor beta chains below, sequenced in a study of T cell responses to AZD1222 COVID-19 vaccine (dated by TCRdb to the early 2020s). This sample's time point label indicates: baseline before first vaccination. The receptor library was made with the immunoSEQ multiplex PCR assay. TCRdb mirrors the immuneACCESS table, restricted to in-frame sequences. Some clones are absent from its copies; in checked studies, under half trace to an unresolved V gene, and the reason for the others is unknown. This sample holds about 150,000 clones; more than 75% were observed only once. The biggest ten clones account for around 18% of the sample. The source material was peripheral blood, sampled on day 0 of AZD1222 vaccination. These receptor sequences come from an adult in good health.

V usage is TRBV5-1 and J usage is TRBJ2-1; 8 positions agree with TRBD2. V lost 0 bases to trimming and J lost 4 bases; unmatched junction nucleotides: 6. CDR1 SGHRS and CDR2 YFSETQ come from the germline V gene. This CDR3 comprises 16 residues. CDR3 sequence reads: CASSLAELAGYNEQFF. CDR3 DNA: TGCGCCAGCAGCTTGGCGGAGCTAGCGGGTTACAATGAGCAGTTCTTC.

The chain links TRBV6-2 or TRBV6-3 to TRBJ2-2; no clear D. The germline V gene has CDR1 MNHEY and CDR2 SVGEGT. V was trimmed by 6 bases and J by 0 bases, leaving 14 bases between them. The CDR3 length is 16 residues. The chain's CDR3 is CASSLLRRTNTGELFF. Here the CDR3 DNA reads TGTGCCAGCAGCCTCCTCCGCCGGACGAACACCGGGGAGCTGTTTTTT.

V usage is TRBV6-2 or TRBV6-3 and J usage is TRBJ2-2; perhaps TRBD1 as D (6 bases). Germline loops: CDR1 MNHEY, CDR2 SVGEGT. The CDR3 loop spans 14 amino acids. The ends were cut back, 7 bases at V and 7 bases at J, with 16 bases in the middle. CDR3 loop: CASIPTGPIGELFF. In DNA form, the CDR3 reads TGTGCCAGCATCCCGACAGGCCCTATCGGGGAGCTGTTTTTT.

The chain has TRBV10-2 and TRBJ2-7; 7 bases align to TRBD1. V lost 7 bases and J lost 0; bases outside the gene matches: 3. The CDR3 has 13 residues. The germline CDR1 and CDR2 sequences are WSHSY and SAAADI. The CDR3 sequence is CASIGDSSYEQYF. The DNA for the CDR3 is TGCGCCAGCATAGGGGACAGCTCCTACGAGCAGTACTTC.

This sequence joins TRBV5-6 and TRBJ2-1; D is unclear. Germline loops: CDR1 SGHDT, CDR2 YYEEEE. Trimming took 0 bases from V and 6 from J, leaving 13 bases between them. This CDR3 has 15 residues. The CDR3 coding sequence is TGTGCCAGCAGCTTGGCCTGGACCGGGTCCAATGAGCAGTTCTTC. Amino acid sequence: CASSLAWTGSNEQFF.

As DNA, the CDR3 is TGTGCCAGCAGCAAAAGGGTTATCACTGGAAACACCATATATTTT. It yields the protein CASSKRVITGNTIYF. This chain links TRBV14 with TRBJ1-3; D ambiguous. Germline-derived CDR1 and CDR2 are SGHDN and FVKESK. The germline V and J ends were trimmed by 5 bases and 2 bases, with 13 bases remaining between them. The CDR3 consists of 15 residues.

This chain joins TRBV4-2 and TRBJ2-2; possibly TRBD2 for D (5 bases). V shed 5 bases and J shed 4 bases, with 17 bases lying between them. The CDR3 has 16 residues. Germline V gene sequence: CDR1 LGHNA, CDR2 YNFKEQ. The CDR3 DNA follows: TGTGCCAGCAGCGAAAGGCGGGCCGCGGGCACCGGGGAGCTGTTTTTT. It yields the protein CASSERRAAGTGELFF.

The chain uses TRBV5-6 and TRBJ2-1; 8 positions agree with TRBD1. V was pared by 4 bases and J by 4 bases, with 7 bases of the junction left unmatched. The CDR3 has 15 amino acids. Germline loops: CDR1 SGHDT, CDR2 YYEEEE. The CDR3 reads CASSPGGQSYNEQFF. For the CDR3, the DNA is TGTGCCAGCAGCCCAGGGGGCCAAAGTTACAATGAGCAGTTCTTC.

J is TRBJ2-7 and V is TRBV5-4; 12 bases match TRBD1. J lost 5 bases, V lost 4 bases, and 10 bases had no gene match. CDR1 is SGHNT and CDR2 is YYREEE in the germline V gene (reference sequence). The CDR3 extends over 16 amino acids. CDR3 DNA: TGTGCCAGCAGCCCGAACCCGGGGACAGGGGGCCACGAGCAGTACTTC. Amino acid sequence: CASSPNPGTGGHEQYF.

The chain uses TRBV10-3 and TRBJ2-1; TRBD2 matches 11 bases. After removal of 0 bases from V and 9 bases from J, the junction contained 16 bases not matched to a gene. Germline V gives CDR1 ENHRY, CDR2 SYGVKD. The CDR3 runs 19 residues. The DNA of the CDR3 is TGTGCCATCAGTGAGTCGGGATCAAAAAGACTAGCGGGGTCGGGTGAGCAGTTCTTC. It yields the protein CAISESGSKRLAGSGEQFF.

This clone came up many times. The rearrangement uses TRBV7-9 and TRBJ1-6; the D is unclear. Germline V gene sequence: CDR1 SEHNR, CDR2 FQNEAQ (reference sequence). Deletions cut 7 bases from V and 9 bases from J, with 16 bases between. The CDR3 length is 14 residues. The DNA of the CDR3 is TGTGCCAGCACCCTTCCTGGGTATGGTTCACCCCTCCACTTT. It yields the protein CASTLPGYGSPLHF.

The chain has TRBV5-6 and TRBJ2-3; D is unresolved. Trimming stripped 2 bases from V and 7 bases from J, with 20 bases between. The CDR3 is made up of 16 amino acids. Germline CDR1 and CDR2: SGHDT and YYEEEE. The CDR3 DNA reads TGTGCCAGCAGCTTTTGGGAAGGCAGTCAAGTATATACGCAGTATTTT. This codes for CASSFWEGSQVYTQYF.

The chain links TRBV7-9 to TRBJ2-3; D not resolved. Trimming stripped 5 bases from V and 0 bases from J, with 15 bases between. Germline V gene data show CDR1 as SEHNR and CDR2 as FQNEAQ (reference sequence). The CDR3 is made up of 16 amino acids. The CDR3 reads CASSPRSWASTDTQYF. The DNA of the CDR3 is TGTGCCAGCAGCCCCAGGTCGTGGGCTAGCACAGATACGCAGTATTTT.

The rearrangement uses TRBV7-2 and TRBJ1-4, with a weak D call TRBD1 (6 bases). CDR1 is SGHTA and CDR2 is FQGNSA in the germline V gene. V was cut by 5 bases and J by 1 base, with 11 bases left in between. The CDR3 contains 15 residues. CDR3 loop: CASSRNRETNEKLFF. The DNA of the CDR3 is TGTGCCAGCAGCAGAAACAGGGAAACTAATGAAAAACTGTTTTTT.

This rearrangement joins TRBV27 to TRBJ1-1, with D possibly matching TRBD1 (5 bases). The CDR3 is made up of 15 amino acids. The V end was cut by 2 bases, the J end by 1 base, with 11 bases between. Looked up from germline, CDR1 is MNHEY and CDR2 is SMNVEV (reference sequence). Here the CDR3 DNA reads TGTGCCAGCAGTTTAGAGGGGAACGGGAACACTGAAGCTTTCTTT. Amino acids: CASSLEGNGNTEAFF.

The chain uses TRBV11-1 and TRBJ2-7; D is unclear. The CDR3 has 14 amino acids. From germline, CDR1 is SGHAT and CDR2 FQDESV (reference sequence). Between the trimmed V and J ends, which lost 5 bases and 1 base, there was a span of 12 bases. Here the CDR3 DNA reads TGTGCCAGCAGCACCCCCATGAGGTCCTACGAGCAGTACTTC. Translation gives CASSTPMRSYEQYF.

This sequence joins TRBV29-1 and TRBJ1-1; D gene uncertain. The CDR3 is 14 residues long. Germline V gene data show CDR1 as SQVTM and CDR2 as ANQGSEA. V shed 6 bases and J shed 6 bases, with 20 bases lying between them. The CDR3 sequence: CSVRRLELWAEAFF. As DNA, the CDR3 is TGCAGCGTCCGACGACTGGAGTTGTGGGCTGAAGCTTTCTTT.

The CDR3 nucleotides read TGTGCCAGCAGCACCCGACAGGAGGTCCGTAATGAGCAGTTCTTC. Protein sequence: CASSTRQEVRNEQFF. V usage is TRBV11-3 and J usage is TRBJ2-1; the D gene is possibly TRBD1 (6 bases). Trimming removed 5 bases from V and 7 bases from J, with 18 bases in between. Looked up from germline, CDR1 is SGHNT and CDR2 is YENEEA. The CDR3 spans 15 residues.

The chain links TRBV12-5 to TRBJ2-7, with 7 bases aligning to TRBD1. The CDR3 extends over 14 amino acids. V lost 4 bases, J lost 0 bases, and 3 bases stayed unmatched. From germline, CDR1 is LGHNT and CDR2 FRNRAP. This chain's CDR3 is CASGYRQGSYEQYF. The CDR3 region has the DNA TGTGCTAGTGGTTACCGACAGGGCTCCTACGAGCAGTACTTC. Full variable domain (remainder filled in from reference TRBV12-5 and TRBJ2-7): DARVTQTPRHKVTEMGQEVTMRCQPILGHNTVFWYRQTMMQGLELLAYFRNRAPLDDSGMPKDRFSAEMPDATLATLKIQPSEPRDSAVYFCASGYRQGSYEQYFGPGTRLTVT.

V is TRBV24-1 and J is TRBJ2-1, with a possible D match to TRBD2 (6 bases). V dropped 4 bases and J dropped 6 bases, with 15 bases sitting between them. Germline values: CDR1 KGHDR, CDR2 SFDVKD. The CDR3 runs to 15 residues. In DNA form, the CDR3 reads TGTGCCACCAGTGACAGACGGGACTTCTCCAATGAGCAGTTCTTC. Its translation: CATSDRRDFSNEQFF.

Written as DNA, the CDR3 is TGTGCCAGCAGTTTTGAGGGCCCTTTGAGAGATACGCAGTATTTT. This encodes CASSFEGPLRDTQYF. V is TRBV27 and J is TRBJ2-3; tentative D call: TRBD2 (5 bases). CDR1 is MNHEY and CDR2 is SMNVEV in the germline V gene (reference sequence). CDR3 length: 15 residues. Trimming left V 3 bases short and J 5 bases short, with 15 bases between.